These 21 T cell receptor beta chains share one sample of origin, sequenced in a study of OX40 agonist ivuxolimab in advanced cancers. The library came from the immunoSEQ multiplex PCR assay. TCRdb mirrors the immuneACCESS table, restricted to in-frame sequences. Some clones are absent from its copies; in checked studies, under half trace to an unresolved V gene, and the reason for the others is unknown. The sample table shows 70,000 or so clones, and 75% to 85% are seen once. The ten largest make up roughly 1.2% of the sample. This sample comprised CD4+ or CD8+ T cells sorted from blood, obtained in a trial of the OX40 agonist ivuxolimab. Receptor source: an adult with an advanced solid tumor such as melanoma, head and neck, liver or kidney cancer.

V gene TRBV14 combines with J gene TRBJ2-2; TRBD1 matches at 10 bases. The V gene end was trimmed by 3 bases and the J gene end by 9 bases; junction bases not matched to a gene: 4. CDR3 length equals 14 residues. CDR1 and CDR2 (germline): SGHDN, FVKESK. The CDR3 is CASSQTGGMRELFF. CDR3 sequence (DNA): TGTGCCAGCAGCCAGACAGGGGGCATGAGGGAGCTGTTTTTT.

The V gene is TRBV4-3, the J gene TRBJ1-3; D gene unclear. The V and J ends lost 1 base and 0 bases respectively, with 10 bases between them. The CDR3 has 16 residues. Germline loops: CDR1 LGHNA, CDR2 YSLEER. The CDR3 is CASSQGIGSSGNTIYF. CDR3 sequence (DNA): TGCGCCAGCAGCCAAGGAATAGGGTCCTCTGGAAACACCATATATTTT.

J is TRBJ1-4 and V is TRBV19; 10 nucleotides align to TRBD1. Germline V gives CDR1 LNHDA, CDR2 SQIVND (reference sequence). Germline trimming cut 6 bases from V and 5 bases from J; bases unmatched to any gene: 3. This CDR3 spans 14 amino acids. The DNA for the CDR3 is TGTGCCAGTAGACAGGACAGGGGGAATGAAAAACTGTTTTTT. Translation gives CASRQDRGNEKLFF.

This chain links TRBV2 with TRBJ2-6; D is ambiguous. The CDR3 runs to 18 residues. The germline CDR1 and CDR2 sequences are SNHLY and FYNNEI. V lost 7 bases to trimming and J lost 0 bases, with 19 bases between them. CDR3 DNA sequence: TGTGCCAGCACCCTTCTCCGACGGCCAAGCTCTGGGGCCAACGTCCTGACTTTC. It encodes CASTLLRRPSSGANVLTF.

This clone turned up a few times. The chain links TRBV9 to TRBJ1-5; TRBD1 matches 9 bases. Germline CDR1 is SGDLS and CDR2 is YYNGEE. This CDR3 spans 15 amino acids. The ends lost 0 bases at V and 6 bases at J; junction bases unmatched: 4. The CDR3 spells CASSVDGQGIQPQHF. CDR3 nucleotide sequence: TGTGCCAGCAGCGTAGACGGACAGGGGATTCAGCCCCAGCATTTT.

J is TRBJ1-2 and V is TRBV5-1; D is ambiguous. The germline V gene has CDR1 SGHRS and CDR2 YFSETQ. The CDR3 contains 13 residues. V was clipped by 0 bases and J by 12 bases, with 15 bases between them. The CDR3 nucleotides are TGCGCCAGCAGCTTGGGGGCAGAGGATCTCCACACCTTC. Translating it yields CASSLGAEDLHTF.

This clone was seen only a few times. This chain uses TRBV7-2 with TRBJ1-1; D unclear. This CDR3 is 14 amino acids long. With 3 bases removed from V and 0 bases from J, the gap between germline ends came to 8 bases. Per germline, CDR1 SGHTA and CDR2 FQGNSA. The CDR3 spells CASSFLQLNTEAFF. DNA for the CDR3: TGTGCCAGCAGCTTTCTACAGCTGAACACTGAAGCTTTCTTT.

The sample holds a few counts of this clone. The chain links TRBV5-5 to TRBJ1-2; 8 bases match TRBD1. The germline V gene has CDR1 SGHKS and CDR2 YYEKEE (reference sequence). The CDR3 runs 16 residues. Trimming at V came to 0 bases and at J to 8 bases, leaving 12 bases not matched to a gene. CDR3 residues: CASSLVLFGTGGGYTF. DNA for the CDR3: TGTGCCAGCAGCTTGGTTCTCTTTGGGACAGGAGGAGGCTACACCTTC.

The chain is built from TRBV6-6 and TRBJ1-2, with D tentatively TRBD1 (5 bases). V was trimmed by 5 bases and J by 0 bases, leaving 13 bases between them. Germline CDR1 is MNHNY and CDR2 is SVGAGI (reference sequence). The CDR3 is made up of 15 amino acids. CDR3 DNA: TGTGCCAGCAGTCAAGGACAATCCTCTAACTATGGCTACACCTTC. Translation gives CASSQGQSSNYGYTF.

V gene TRBV6-5 combines with J gene TRBJ1-2; 7 bases match TRBD1. Looked up from germline, CDR1 is MNHEY and CDR2 is SVGAGI. The V segment lost 6 bases and the J segment 8 bases; nucleotides outside the gene matches: 6. The CDR3 contains 12 residues. The CDR3 nucleotides read TGTGCCAGCAGACAGGGGACAGACGGCTACACCTTC. It translates to CASRQGTDGYTF.

CDR3 loop: CASSGSGTGQETQYF. CDR3 sequence (DNA): TGTGCCAGTAGTGGCTCCGGGACAGGCCAAGAGACCCAGTACTTC. The chain carries TRBV19 and TRBJ2-5; 8 bases map to TRBD1. J lost 1 base, V lost 5 bases, and 6 bases had no gene match. Germline V gene sequence: CDR1 LNHDA, CDR2 SQIVND (reference sequence). This CDR3 has 15 residues.

This chain joins TRBV7-9 and TRBJ1-1, with TRBD1 identical over 7 bases. Germline CDR1 reads SEHNR; CDR2 reads FQNEAQ (reference sequence). Unmatched junction bases numbered 3, after V lost 4 bases and J lost 4 bases. The CDR3 totals 13 residues. CDR3 bases: TGTGCCAGCAGCTCGAACAGGGGCACTGAAGCTTTCTTT. It is translated as CASSSNRGTEAFF.

The chain recombines TRBV7-9 with TRBJ1-2; D unclear. The CDR3 is made up of 14 amino acids. Germline V gives CDR1 SEHNR, CDR2 FQNEAQ (reference sequence). The V gene lost 0 bases and the J gene lost 8 bases, with 13 bases spanning the gap. The CDR3 region has the DNA TGTGCCAGCAGCTTAGCGACTATGGCTCGGGGCTACACCTTC. This sequence encodes CASSLATMARGYTF.

This chain links TRBV19 with TRBJ2-1; D may be TRBD2 (7 bases). CDR1 and CDR2 (germline): LNHDA, SQIVND (reference sequence). The CDR3 consists of 13 residues. Trimming stripped 3 bases from V and 9 bases from J, with 12 bases between. The CDR3 protein is CASSIPGEGEQFF. The CDR3 DNA follows: TGTGCCAGTAGTATCCCAGGGGAGGGTGAGCAGTTCTTC.

The chain recombines TRBV4-1 with TRBJ2-7, with D perhaps being TRBD1 or TRBD2 (6 bases each). This CDR3 is 16 amino acids long. Germline V CDR1 and CDR2: MGHRA, YSYEKL. V was pared by 1 base and J by 0 bases, with 13 bases between. CDR3 region: CASSQGGATDSYEQYF. The CDR3 DNA is TGCGCCAGCAGCCAAGGGGGGGCAACCGACTCCTACGAGCAGTACTTC.

V gene TRBV4-2 combines with J gene TRBJ1-3; D possibly corresponds to TRBD1 (5 bases). The CDR3 is made up of 15 amino acids. CDR1 LGHNA and CDR2 YNFKEQ come from the germline V gene. The V and J ends lost 0 bases and 2 bases respectively, with 8 bases between them. The CDR3 nucleotides read TGTGCCAGCAGCCAAGATCGGGGGGCTGGAAACACCATATATTTT. Translating gives CASSQDRGAGNTIYF.

V is TRBV7-2 and J is TRBJ2-3; TRBD2 aligns across 9 bases. V gave up 3 bases and J gave up 6 bases; unmatched junction bases: 1. Germline V gene sequence: CDR1 SGHTA, CDR2 FQGNSA. The CDR3 contains 13 residues. The CDR3 sequence: CASSFLAGDTQYF. CDR3 nucleotides: TGTGCCAGCAGCTTCCTAGCGGGGGATACGCAGTATTTT.

This clone has just one count. The rearrangement uses TRBV19 and TRBJ1-5, with D perhaps matching TRBD1 (6 bases). This CDR3 has 15 residues. CDR1 and CDR2 from the germline V gene are LNHDA and SQIVND (reference sequence). Trimming took off 10 bases at V and 7 bases at J, with 23 bases between the two ends. The CDR3 region has the DNA TGTGCCACTATCGACTCAGGGGCCACATGGCAGCCCCAGCATTTT. This encodes CATIDSGATWQPQHF.

The chain combines TRBV18 with TRBJ2-3; maybe TRBD2 (5 bases). This CDR3 comprises 14 residues. Per the germline V gene, CDR1 is KGHSH and CDR2 is LQKENI. Between the trimmed V and J ends, which lost 3 bases and 4 bases, there was a span of 11 bases. CDR3 residues: CASSPGGSADTQYF. The DNA for the CDR3 is TGTGCCAGCTCACCCGGAGGTAGCGCAGATACGCAGTATTTT.

The V gene is TRBV19, the J gene TRBJ2-7, with D perhaps given as TRBD1 or TRBD2 (5 bases each). Germline CDR1 reads LNHDA; CDR2 reads SQIVND (reference sequence). This CDR3 region has 14 residues. V lost 5 bases, J lost 0 bases, and 11 bases lay in between. In nucleotides, the CDR3 is TGTGCCAGTAGTCACGGGGCGAGCTCCTACGAGCAGTACTTC. It is translated as CASSHGASSYEQYF. The whole variable domain, remainder taken from reference TRBV19 and TRBJ2-7, is DGGITQSPKYLFRKEGQNVTLSCEQNLNHDAMYWYRQDPGQGLRLIYYSQIVNDFQKGDIAEGYSVSREKKESFPLTVTSAQKNPTAFYLCASSHGASSYEQYFGPGTRLTVT.

The V gene is TRBV6-5, the J gene TRBJ1-4; possible D gene TRBD1, 5 bases. The germline V and J ends were trimmed by 0 bases and 8 bases, with 13 bases remaining between them. The CDR3 runs 15 residues. Germline V gene lookup returns CDR1 MNHEY and CDR2 SVGAGI. The CDR3 DNA is TGTGCCAGCAGTTACTCCCCAGGGAAGGGAGAAAAACTGTTTTTT. Protein sequence: CASSYSPGKGEKLFF.